The rows below give T cell receptor beta chains drawn from one sample of a study of CD8 T cells in Susac syndrome. TCRdb passed the immunoSEQ multiplex PCR reads through MiXCR, listing each CDR3 protein once. Of approximately 70,000 distinct CDR3 sequences in the sample, 96% were seen once. The sample taken for sequencing was CD4+ T cells from PBMCs. The receptors shown here come from a human donor with multiple sclerosis. Both conserved end residues are part of each CDR3. Fields, in order: V gene, D gene, clone size, J gene, CDR3 length, CDR3 DNA, CDR3 protein. The D gene is left open where the match is weak. Clone size is not always given. Where it is, it says once, few, many or a class for expanded clones.

v_call: TRBV24-1
d_call: TRBD2
clone_size: NA
j_call: TRBJ2-3
cdr3_length: 16
cdr3_nt: TGTGCCACCAGTGACCCAACTAGCGGGGGGTTCGATACGCAGTATTTT
cdr3_aa: CATSDPTSGGFDTQYF

v_call: TRBV5-6
d_call: NA
clone_size: NA
j_call: TRBJ2-5
cdr3_length: 13
cdr3_nt: TGTGCCAGCAGCTTGGGCTACCAAGAGACCCAGTACTTC
cdr3_aa: CASSLGYQETQYF

v_call: TRBV7-2
d_call: TRBD1
clone_size: NA
j_call: TRBJ1-2
cdr3_length: 15
cdr3_nt: TGTGCCAGCAGCTTTAATATGGCAGGGGGATATGGCTACACCTTC
cdr3_aa: CASSFNMAGGYGYTF

v_call: TRBV28
d_call: NA
clone_size: NA
j_call: TRBJ2-7
cdr3_length: 13
cdr3_nt: TGTGCCAGCACCCCACTAGCAAACTACGAGCAGTACTTC
cdr3_aa: CASTPLANYEQYF

v_call: TRBV20-1
d_call: TRBD2
clone_size: NA
j_call: TRBJ2-3
cdr3_length: 14
cdr3_nt: TGCAGTGCTAGCCTAGCGGGGAACACAGATACGCAGTATTTT
cdr3_aa: CSASLAGNTDTQYF

v_call: TRBV24-1
d_call: NA
clone_size: once
j_call: TRBJ2-2
cdr3_length: 13
cdr3_nt: TGTGCCACCAGTGGAGGCATCACCGGGGAGCTGTTTTTT
cdr3_aa: CATSGGITGELFF

v_call: TRBV30
d_call: NA
clone_size: NA
j_call: TRBJ2-3
cdr3_length: 14
cdr3_nt: TGTGCCTGGAGTTCAGAGCCTAGCACAGATACGCAGTATTTT
cdr3_aa: CAWSSEPSTDTQYF

v_call: TRBV29-1
d_call: TRBD1
clone_size: once
j_call: TRBJ2-1
cdr3_length: 13
cdr3_nt: TGCAGCGCTTTAGGGACAGGGGGCAATGAGCAGTTCTTC
cdr3_aa: CSALGTGGNEQFF

v_call: TRBV12-3/TRBV12-4
d_call: TRBD2
clone_size: NA
j_call: TRBJ2-1
cdr3_length: 16
cdr3_nt: TGTGCCAGCAGTATCGGGACTAGCGGGGGGTACAATGAGCAGTTCTTC
cdr3_aa: CASSIGTSGGYNEQFF

v_call: TRBV20-1
d_call: NA
clone_size: NA
j_call: TRBJ2-3
cdr3_length: 15
cdr3_nt: TGCAGTGCTAGGGGTGGAAGGGCTTCCACAGATACGCAGTATTTT
cdr3_aa: CSARGGRASTDTQYF

v_call: TRBV7-9
d_call: NA
clone_size: NA
j_call: TRBJ1-5
cdr3_length: 13
cdr3_nt: TGTGCCAGCAGCTTACATAGCAATCAGCCCCAGCATTTT
cdr3_aa: CASSLHSNQPQHF

v_call: TRBV28
d_call: NA
clone_size: NA
j_call: TRBJ1-2
cdr3_length: 12
cdr3_nt: TGTGCCAGCAGTTTACGACGCGAAGGCTACACCTTC
cdr3_aa: CASSLRREGYTF

v_call: TRBV7-2
d_call: NA
clone_size: NA
j_call: TRBJ1-5
cdr3_length: 14
cdr3_nt: TGTGCCAGCAGCTTAGTATTTCAGGGTCAGCCCCAGCATTTT
cdr3_aa: CASSLVFQGQPQHF

v_call: TRBV4-1
d_call: NA
clone_size: NA
j_call: TRBJ1-6
cdr3_length: 16
cdr3_nt: TGCGCCAGCAGCCAAGGCACCTCAGGGAAGGGTTCACCCCTCCACTTT
cdr3_aa: CASSQGTSGKGSPLHF

v_call: TRBV7-6
d_call: NA
clone_size: NA
j_call: TRBJ2-1
cdr3_length: 12
cdr3_nt: TGTGCCAGCAGTCCCCCCTTGGGTGAGCAGTTCTTC
cdr3_aa: CASSPPLGEQFF

v_call: TRBV15
d_call: NA
clone_size: NA
j_call: TRBJ1-5
cdr3_length: 14
cdr3_nt: TGTGCCACCAGCAGAGATCGGCGAGGGCAACCTGAGCATTTT
cdr3_aa: CATSRDRRGQPEHF

v_call: TRBV2
d_call: NA
clone_size: NA
j_call: TRBJ2-1
cdr3_length: 19
cdr3_nt: TGTGCCAGCAGTGAACCCTCAGCCAGAGGTGGGGGCCAATACAATGAGCAGTTCTTC
cdr3_aa: CASSEPSARGGGQYNEQFF

v_call: TRBV3-1
d_call: NA
clone_size: NA
j_call: TRBJ1-5
cdr3_length: 14
cdr3_nt: TGTGCCAGCAGCCAAGGATCAGGGAATCAGCCCCAGCATTTT
cdr3_aa: CASSQGSGNQPQHF

v_call: TRBV20-1
d_call: TRBD1
clone_size: NA
j_call: TRBJ2-7
cdr3_length: 14
cdr3_nt: TGCAGTGCTGTCCGACGACAGGGGGCCGGTGAGCAGTACTTC
cdr3_aa: CSAVRRQGAGEQYF

v_call: TRBV7-2
d_call: TRBD2
clone_size: NA
j_call: TRBJ2-3
cdr3_length: 14
cdr3_nt: TGTGCCAGCAGCTTGGTCGGGGGGACAGATACGCAGTATTTT
cdr3_aa: CASSLVGGTDTQYF

v_call: TRBV24-1
d_call: NA
clone_size: NA
j_call: TRBJ2-1
cdr3_length: 12
cdr3_nt: TGTGCCACCAGTGTTGGAGCCCATGAGCAGTTCTTC
cdr3_aa: CATSVGAHEQFF

v_call: TRBV12-3/TRBV12-4
d_call: TRBD1
clone_size: NA
j_call: TRBJ2-7
cdr3_length: 14
cdr3_nt: TGTGCCAGCAGTACCCCGGGACAGGGCTACGAGCAGTACTTC
cdr3_aa: CASSTPGQGYEQYF

v_call: TRBV12-3/TRBV12-4
d_call: NA
clone_size: NA
j_call: TRBJ2-7
cdr3_length: 12
cdr3_nt: TGTGCCAGCGGGTGGGAAGACTACGAGCAGTACTTC
cdr3_aa: CASGWEDYEQYF

v_call: TRBV5-1
d_call: NA
clone_size: NA
j_call: TRBJ2-1
cdr3_length: 13
cdr3_nt: TGCGCCAGCAGCCCCACAGGGTCCAATGAGCAGTTCTTC
cdr3_aa: CASSPTGSNEQFF

v_call: TRBV6-2/TRBV6-3
d_call: TRBD1
clone_size: NA
j_call: TRBJ2-7
cdr3_length: 14
cdr3_nt: TGTGCCAGCAGTTTGCGGACAGGGGTGGTGGAGCAGTACTTC
cdr3_aa: CASSLRTGVVEQYF

v_call: TRBV7-2
d_call: TRBD1
clone_size: once
j_call: TRBJ2-7
cdr3_length: 15
cdr3_nt: TGTGCCAGCAACTTAGCGGTCGACAGGGGGGGCGAGCAGTACTTC
cdr3_aa: CASNLAVDRGGEQYF

v_call: TRBV4-3
d_call: NA
clone_size: NA
j_call: TRBJ2-3
cdr3_length: 15
cdr3_nt: TGCGCCAGCAGCCAACTTCTCCAAAGCACAGATACGCAGTATTTT
cdr3_aa: CASSQLLQSTDTQYF

v_call: TRBV20-1
d_call: TRBD1
clone_size: NA
j_call: TRBJ2-2
cdr3_length: 15
cdr3_nt: TGCAGTGCTAGATCCCGGACAGGGGGCTTCGGGGAGCTGTTTTTT
cdr3_aa: CSARSRTGGFGELFF

v_call: TRBV12-3/TRBV12-4
d_call: TRBD2
clone_size: NA
j_call: TRBJ2-7
cdr3_length: 18
cdr3_nt: TGTGCCAGCAGCGGTTGGGAAGCGGGGGGCACGACACTCTACGAGCAGTACTTC
cdr3_aa: CASSGWEAGGTTLYEQYF

v_call: TRBV7-2
d_call: NA
clone_size: NA
j_call: TRBJ1-2
cdr3_length: 15
cdr3_nt: TGTGCCAGCAGCTTAATGGGCCAGCCTAACTATGGCTACACCTTC
cdr3_aa: CASSLMGQPNYGYTF

v_call: TRBV20-1
d_call: NA
clone_size: NA
j_call: TRBJ2-4
cdr3_length: 14
cdr3_nt: TGCAGTGCTAGAGGTATTAGAGCCAAAAACATTCAGTACTTC
cdr3_aa: CSARGIRAKNIQYF

v_call: TRBV12-3/TRBV12-4
d_call: NA
clone_size: NA
j_call: TRBJ1-1
cdr3_length: 13
cdr3_nt: TGTGCCAGCAGTTTCGGGGAGAACACTGAAGCTTTCTTT
cdr3_aa: CASSFGENTEAFF